This T cell receptor beta chain was observed in a study of persistence of HIV-infected CD4 T cells. Whole-study findings and limits: Compared with CD3/CD28-stimulated cells, CMV- and Gag-responding cells showed lower TCRbeta richness. Antigen-responding cells were enriched for degenerate expanded CDR3beta sequences.

Nonspecific anti-CD3/anti-CD28 bead stimulation represents the broad CD4+ T cell repertoire. Sorting selected CD4+ T cells upregulating both CD40 ligand and CD69. For around 17 hours, CD8-depleted PBMCs received anti-CD28/CD49d costimulation, a CD40-blocking antibody and enfuvirtide. The immunoSEQ assay was version 4, run in survey mode. Measured with immunoSEQ multiplex PCR; TCRdb has only the in-frame clones, and not every one. The sample lists 40,000 or so clones; around 92% were seen once. As for this clone: Its antigen is still unknown.

The sequences come from CD4+ T cells sorted from PBMCs after roughly 18-hour stimulation, collected from a patient who received antiretroviral therapy. The TCR comes from an adult man with HIV who was CMV-seropositive.

DNA of the CDR3: TGTGCCAGCAGGCAGAGCCCCTACGAGCAGTACTTC. Amino acid sequence: CASRQSPYEQYF. The chain links TRBV28 to TRBJ2-7; D is unresolved. The CDR3 runs 12 residues. The ends were cut back, 6 bases at V and 2 bases at J, with 8 bases in the middle. Germline assignment: CDR1 MDHEN and CDR2 SYDVKM.